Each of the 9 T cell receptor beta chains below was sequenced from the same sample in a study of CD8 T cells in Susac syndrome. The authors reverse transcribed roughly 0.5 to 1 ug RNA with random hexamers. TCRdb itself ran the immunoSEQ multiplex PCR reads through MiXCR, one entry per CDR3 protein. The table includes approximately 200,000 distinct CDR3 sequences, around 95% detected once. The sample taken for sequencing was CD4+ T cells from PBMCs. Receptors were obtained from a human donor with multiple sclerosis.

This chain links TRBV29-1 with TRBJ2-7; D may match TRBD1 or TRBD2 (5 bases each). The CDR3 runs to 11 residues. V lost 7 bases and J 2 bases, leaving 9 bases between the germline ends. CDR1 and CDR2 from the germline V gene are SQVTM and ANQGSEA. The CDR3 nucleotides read TGCAGCGCTGGGACGGCCTACGAGCAGTACTTC. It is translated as CSAGTAYEQYF.

The CDR3 spells CATSQGSETQYF. The CDR3 DNA is TGTGCCACCTCACAGGGTTCGGAGACCCAGTACTTC. This sequence joins TRBV6-5 and TRBJ2-5, with D perhaps matching TRBD1 (6 bases). Germline lookup yields CDR1 MNHEY and CDR2 SVGAGI. The ends were cut back, 10 bases at V and 5 bases at J, with 14 bases in the middle. The CDR3 runs to 12 residues.

The CDR3 here is CSASGAQETQYF. In DNA form, the CDR3 reads TGCAGTGCTAGTGGTGCACAAGAGACCCAGTACTTC. The rearrangement uses TRBV20-1 and TRBJ2-5; D is undetermined. Germline values: CDR1 DFQATT, CDR2 SNEGSKA (reference sequence). With 3 bases removed from V and 2 bases from J, the gap between germline ends came to 7 bases. The CDR3 extends over 12 amino acids.

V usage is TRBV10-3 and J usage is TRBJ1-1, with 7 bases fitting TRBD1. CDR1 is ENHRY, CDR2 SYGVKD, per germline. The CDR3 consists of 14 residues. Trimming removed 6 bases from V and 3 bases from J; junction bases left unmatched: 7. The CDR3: CAISLGQDHTEAFF. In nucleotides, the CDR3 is TGTGCCATCAGCCTAGGACAGGACCACACTGAAGCTTTCTTT.

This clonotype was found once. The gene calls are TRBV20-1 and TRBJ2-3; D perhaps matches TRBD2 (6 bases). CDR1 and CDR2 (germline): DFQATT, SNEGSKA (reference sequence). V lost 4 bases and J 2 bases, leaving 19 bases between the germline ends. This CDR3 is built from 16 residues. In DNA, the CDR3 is TGCAGTGCTATCCGGATCGCGGGGCCTAACACAGATACGCAGTATTTT. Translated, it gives CSAIRIAGPNTDTQYF.

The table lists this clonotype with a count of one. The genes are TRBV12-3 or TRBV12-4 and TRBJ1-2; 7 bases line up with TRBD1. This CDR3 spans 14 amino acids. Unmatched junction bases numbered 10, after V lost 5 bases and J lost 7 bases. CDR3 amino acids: CASSPGQAVAGYTF. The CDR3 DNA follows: TGTGCCAGCAGTCCAGGACAGGCGGTAGCTGGCTACACCTTC.

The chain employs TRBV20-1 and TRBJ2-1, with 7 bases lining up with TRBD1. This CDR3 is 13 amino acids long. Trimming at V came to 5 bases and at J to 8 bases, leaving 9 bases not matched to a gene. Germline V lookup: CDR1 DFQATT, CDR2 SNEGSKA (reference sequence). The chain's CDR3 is CSALKGAGDEQFF. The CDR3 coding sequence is TGCAGTGCTCTCAAGGGGGCCGGAGATGAGCAGTTCTTC.

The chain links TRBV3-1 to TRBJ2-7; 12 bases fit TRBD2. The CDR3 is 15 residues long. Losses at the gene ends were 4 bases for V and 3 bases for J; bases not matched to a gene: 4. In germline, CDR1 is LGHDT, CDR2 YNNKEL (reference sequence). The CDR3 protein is CASSRRLAGDYEQYF. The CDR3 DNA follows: TGTGCCAGCAGCCGCAGACTAGCGGGGGACTACGAGCAGTACTTC.

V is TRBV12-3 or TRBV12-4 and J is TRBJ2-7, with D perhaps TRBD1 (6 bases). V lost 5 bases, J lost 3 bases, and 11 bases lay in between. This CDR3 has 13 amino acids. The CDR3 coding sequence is TGTGCCAGCAGTCCCTACAGGGACTACGAGCAGTACTTC. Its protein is CASSPYRDYEQYF.